The rows below give T cell receptor beta chains drawn from one sample of a study of blood T cells in healthy people across ages. MiXCR, applied by TCRdb to the 5' RACE reads, yields one record per CDR3 protein. The table includes over a million distinct CDR3 sequences, 59% detected once. What was sequenced was blood. These receptor sequences come from a man younger than 35 in good health. Both conserved end residues are part of each CDR3. D genes are given only for firm matches.

V	D	J	CDR3
TRBV3-1	-	TRBJ1-4	CASSQGHEKLFF
TRBV5-5	-	TRBJ2-3	CASSPFPFKTDRDTQYF
TRBV4-1	TRBD1	TRBJ2-3	CASSLGQGVYF
TRBV4-2	-	TRBJ1-2	CASSLNPDIRSHYGYTF
TRBV20-1	-	TRBJ2-3	CSAREGRKSDTQYF
TRBV7-6	-	TRBJ2-5	CASSSRDAQETQYF
TRBV11-2	-	TRBJ2-2	CASSLAQGSGELFF
TRBV18	-	TRBJ2-7	CASSPPDSGSYEQYF
TRBV20-1	-	TRBJ1-1	CSARRGFGTEAFF
TRBV15	-	TRBJ1-1	CATSSGETSGTEAFF
TRBV20-1	-	TRBJ2-3	CSAVLSAGLTDTQYF
TRBV7-2	-	TRBJ1-1	CASSLRGGTTALGTEVFF
TRBV2	-	-	CASSETLDRRRIYEQYF
TRBV29-1	TRBD2	TRBJ2-1	CSVQPGLAVYNEQFF
TRBV3-1	-	TRBJ2-7	CASSQEARVAYEQYF
TRBV20-1	TRBD2	TRBJ2-7	CSATGLAGRSSYEQYF
TRBV12-3/TRBV12-4	-	TRBJ1-2	CASRDSIYGYTF
TRBV3-1	-	TRBJ2-7	CASSPGARTSSYEQYF
TRBV29-1	TRBD1	TRBJ2-7	CSVVWDRGPYEQYF
TRBV7-9	-	TRBJ1-6	CAIERGSSPLHF
TRBV7-9	-	TRBJ2-5	CASSRPPGWGETQYF
TRBV7-2	TRBD2	TRBJ2-3	CASSIQLAGAAREQYF
TRBV11-3	-	TRBJ2-3	CASSADPIPDTQYF
TRBV7-6	-	TRBJ1-1	CASSLGTLPNTEAFF
TRBV14	-	TRBJ1-1	CASSQDRWVGAFF
TRBV20-1	-	TRBJ1-2	CSARDVEGTNYGYTF
TRBV6-5	-	TRBJ1-4	CASSSRGPNEKLFF
TRBV4-3	-	TRBJ2-1	CASSQDLTSVEQFF
TRBV29-1	-	TRBJ2-7	CSIIYVSGYEQYF
TRBV25-1	-	TRBJ2-3	CASSWGGQNTDTQYF